Below, 8 T cell receptor beta chains from the same sample are listed, as sequenced in a study of T cells in Graves' hyperthyroidism and ophthalmopathy. Amplification of TCR beta CDR3 regions used RNA as the template. TCR CDR3 underwent first-round RT-PCR with the HTBI primer set. TCRdb itself ran the multiplex PCR reads through MiXCR, one entry per CDR3 protein. The sample shows about 59,000 distinct CDR3 sequences, roughly 50% of them seen only once. Sequenced material: blood. All receptors derive from an older woman with Graves' ophthalmopathy.

The chain has TRBV10-2 and TRBJ2-1; 9 bases agree with TRBD2. The V gene's germline CDR1 is WSHSY and CDR2 SAAADI. This CDR3 has 16 amino acids. J lost 0 bases, V lost 11 bases, and 11 bases had no gene match. CDR3 sequence reads: CAGVAGARLSYNEQFF. For the CDR3, the DNA is TGCGCCGGAGTAGCGGGGGCGCGCCTCTCCTACAATGAGCAGTTCTTC.

Sample share makes this clonotype medium-sized. The chain uses TRBV5-1 and TRBJ1-1, with a possible D match to TRBD1 (5 bases). Trimming shortened V by 4 bases and J by 6 bases, and 16 bases separated the two germline ends. Germline CDR1 reads SGHRS; CDR2 reads YFSETQ. This CDR3 comprises 14 residues. The CDR3 loop reads CASSPRRGSAEAFF. The CDR3 DNA reads TGCGCCAGCAGCCCAAGGAGGGGATCGGCTGAAGCTTTCTTT.

The chain uses TRBV5-1 and TRBJ1-2, with D possibly matching TRBD1 (6 bases). There are 12 residues in the CDR3. Germline-derived CDR1 and CDR2 are SGHRS and YFSETQ. V was pared by 1 base and J by 8 bases, with 9 bases between. The CDR3 region is CASSLMGGGYTF. CDR3 nucleotides: TGCGCCAGCAGCTTGATGGGGGGCGGCTACACCTTC.

The chain carries TRBV20-1 and TRBJ2-7, with TRBD2 identical over 13 bases. Trimming took 6 bases from V and 5 from J; bases not matched to a gene: 13. There are 16 residues in the CDR3. Germline-derived CDR1 and CDR2 are DFQATT and SNEGSKA (reference sequence). The CDR3 is CSAPIGLAGVPNEQYF. CDR3 DNA sequence: TGCAGTGCCCCTATTGGACTAGCGGGAGTTCCTAACGAGCAGTACTTC.

This clonotype was detected only a few times. This chain uses TRBV7-3 with TRBJ2-5; D assignment may be TRBD1 or TRBD2 (6 bases each). Germline V gene lookup returns CDR1 SGHTA and CDR2 FQGTGA. CDR3 length: 14 amino acids. The CDR3 sequence: CAGLGGRDQETQYF. CDR3 DNA: TGTGCGGGGCTCGGGGGCCGTGACCAAGAGACCCAGTACTTC.

The V call is TRBV7-2, the J call TRBJ1-2, with D possibly being TRBD1 (5 bases). Germline assignment: CDR1 SGHTA and CDR2 FQGNSA. V dropped 5 bases and J dropped 7 bases, with 20 bases sitting between them. CDR3 size: 15 residues. The CDR3 DNA follows: TGTGCCAGCAGCCAAGATGTGGGACTAGGAGGTGGCTACACCTTC. Its protein is CASSQDVGLGGGYTF.

The chain has TRBV5-4 and TRBJ1-1; D not resolved. Trimming took off 4 bases at V and 0 bases at J, with 10 bases between the two ends. This CDR3 spans 14 amino acids. CDR1 is SGHNT and CDR2 is YYREEE in the germline V gene (reference sequence). The CDR3 bases are TGTGCCAGCAGCGAAACACGGGTGAACACTGAAGCTTTCTTT. The encoded protein is CASSETRVNTEAFF.

The rearrangement links TRBV29-1 to TRBJ2-3; possibly TRBD1 for D (6 bases). The CDR3 covers 15 residues. Trimming left V 2 bases short and J 5 bases short, with 17 bases between. Germline V gene data show CDR1 as SQVTM and CDR2 as ANQGSEA. CDR3 sequence: CSVERQVRAGDTQYF. The CDR3 nucleotides are TGCAGCGTTGAACGACAGGTTAGGGCCGGAGATACGCAGTATTTT.